Below, 20 T cell receptor beta chains from the same sample are listed, as sequenced in a study of blood T cells in healthy people across ages. A J-beta primer mix and a sample-barcoded 5' primer were used in a second PCR of roughly 6 to 12 cycles. TCRdb analysed the 5' RACE reads with MiXCR anew, one entry per CDR3 protein. The sample lists hundreds of thousands of distinct CDR3 sequences; about 52% were seen once. Sequenced: blood. These receptors all come from a woman aged 55-69 years in good health.

This clonotype was observed a handful of times. The CDR3 is CAWSATGEKLFF. The CDR3 nucleotides are TGTGCCTGGAGTGCTACAGGGGAAAAACTGTTTTTT. The chain has TRBV30 and TRBJ1-4, with D possibly matching TRBD1 (6 bases). This CDR3 has 12 amino acids. Germline V lookup: CDR1 GTSNPN, CDR2 SVGIG (reference sequence). Trimming stripped 1 base from V and 8 bases from J, with 8 bases between.

The chain has TRBV19 and TRBJ2-5; D call uncertain. Trimming left V 3 bases short and J 5 bases short, with 10 bases between. In germline, CDR1 is LNHDA, CDR2 SQIVND (reference sequence). The CDR3 consists of 13 residues. CDR3 nucleotides: TGTGCCAGTAGTATTGGTGGGTTTGAGACCCAGTACTTC. Protein: CASSIGGFETQYF.

Only a few counts were recorded for this clonotype. The chain combines TRBV6-6 with TRBJ2-7; 7 nucleotides line up with TRBD2. CDR1 and CDR2 (germline): MNHNY, SVGAGI (reference sequence). With 6 bases clipped from V and 0 bases from J, the junction kept 8 bases outside the gene matches. CDR3 length: 15 residues. This CDR3 is CASSPLTSVSYEQYF. DNA for the CDR3: TGTGCCAGCAGCCCATTAACTAGCGTCTCCTACGAGCAGTACTTC.

This clonotype has a handful of counts. The V call is TRBV9, the J call TRBJ2-2; TRBD2 matches at 8 bases. Germline CDR1 is SGDLS and CDR2 is YYNGEE. This CDR3 is 14 amino acids long. The junction had 3 bases not matched to a gene; V was cut back by 5 bases and J by 3 bases. This chain's CDR3 is CASRVSGDTGELFF. CDR3 DNA: TGTGCCAGCAGAGTTAGCGGGGACACCGGGGAGCTGTTTTTT.

This clonotype has just a few counts. V and J are TRBV15 and TRBJ2-5; 7 bases match TRBD1. This CDR3 spans 15 amino acids. V lost 4 bases to trimming and J lost 4 bases; unmatched junction nucleotides: 9. The germline gives CDR1 LNHNV, CDR2 YYDKDF (reference sequence). In DNA, the CDR3 is TGTGCCACCAGCAAAACAGGGGCCGTAGGAGAGACCCAGTACTTC. Translating it yields CATSKTGAVGETQYF.

The rearrangement joins TRBV12-3 or TRBV12-4 to TRBJ2-2, with D unclear. The CDR3 runs 13 residues. V was shortened by 7 bases and J by 4 bases, with 10 bases between the two germline ends. DNA of the CDR3: TGTGCCAGCACTATCCGGGCCACCGGGGAGCTGTTTTTT. Protein product: CASTIRATGELFF.

The CDR3 coding sequence is TGCAGTGCAAAAGGACAGGGGGCGACTGAAGCTTTCTTT. Its translation is CSAKGQGATEAFF. The rearrangement links TRBV20-1 to TRBJ1-1, with 11 bases that match TRBD1. Germline assignment: CDR1 DFQATT and CDR2 SNEGSKA (reference sequence). V shed 6 bases and J 5 bases; nucleotides not matched to a gene: 5. This CDR3 has 13 residues.

The chain recombines TRBV29-1 with TRBJ2-3; 9 positions match TRBD1. Germline V CDR1 and CDR2: SQVTM, ANQGSEA. Trimming at V came to 3 bases and at J to 4 bases, leaving 5 bases not matched to a gene. This CDR3 has 14 amino acids. CDR3 nucleotide sequence: TGCAGCGTTGACTTGGGACAGGGAGCAGATACGCAGTATTTT. This gives the protein CSVDLGQGADTQYF.

The chain combines TRBV9 with TRBJ2-1; 12 nucleotides line up with TRBD2. The CDR3 is 16 residues long. V lost 0 bases to trimming and J lost 6 bases; unmatched junction nucleotides: 4. Germline V gene lookup returns CDR1 SGDLS and CDR2 YYNGEE. CDR3 coding DNA: TGTGCCAGCAGCGTAGATCCTAGCGGGAGGGCCAATGAGCAGTTCTTC. Its protein is CASSVDPSGRANEQFF.

The V gene is TRBV19, the J gene TRBJ2-3, with TRBD1 matching 12 bases. Trimming at V came to 3 bases and at J to 6 bases, leaving 7 bases not matched to a gene. This CDR3 contains 16 residues. The germline gives CDR1 LNHDA, CDR2 SQIVND (reference sequence). CDR3 amino acids: CASSMGTGGARDTQYF. CDR3 sequence (DNA): TGTGCCAGTAGTATGGGGACAGGGGGCGCGCGGGATACGCAGTATTTT.

This chain connects TRBV20-1 to TRBJ1-2; 8 bases map to TRBD1. The CDR3 contains 12 residues. V shed 5 bases, J shed 7 bases, and the junction held 6 bases outside the gene matches. CDR1 and CDR2 from the germline V gene are DFQATT and SNEGSKA (reference sequence). Here the CDR3 DNA reads TGCAGTGCTGAAAGGACAGGGCTTGGCTACACCTTC. This gives the protein CSAERTGLGYTF.

V and J are TRBV7-2 and TRBJ1-1; no reliable D call. V was clipped by 5 bases and J by 0 bases, with 16 bases between them. CDR3 length equals 16 residues. Germline CDR1 is SGHTA and CDR2 is FQGNSA. DNA for the CDR3: TGTGCCAGCAGCCTTCACCGGGTCCCCCTGAACACTGAAGCTTTCTTT. Encoded protein: CASSLHRVPLNTEAFF.

The chain employs TRBV2 and TRBJ2-7; no clear D gene. This CDR3 is 13 amino acids long. Germline CDR1 and CDR2: SNHLY and FYNNEI. The V end lost 6 bases, the J end lost 3 bases, and 12 bases lay between the germline ends. Here the CDR3 reads CASRDRSGYEQYF. CDR3 bases: TGTGCCAGCAGGGACCGATCCGGCTACGAGCAGTACTTC.

This clonotype was seen more than once but under ten times. CDR3 sequence reads: CASSLESGGLRSYTF. The CDR3 nucleotides are TGTGCCAGCAGCTTAGAATCGGGGGGGCTGAGGAGCTACACCTTC. The genes are TRBV7-2 and TRBJ1-2; tentative D call: TRBD1 (6 bases). This CDR3 has 15 amino acids. The germline gives CDR1 SGHTA, CDR2 FQGNSA. V lost 1 base, J lost 9 bases, and 18 bases lay in between.

This chain joins TRBV14 and TRBJ1-4; no clear D. V gave up 2 bases and J gave up 7 bases, with 8 bases separating them. Germline V gene lookup returns CDR1 SGHDN and CDR2 FVKESK. The CDR3 spans 13 residues. CDR3 protein: CASSQIRTEKLFF. DNA for the CDR3: TGTGCCAGCAGCCAAATACGGACTGAAAAACTGTTTTTT.

This clonotype occurred a few times. Written as DNA, the CDR3 is TGTGCCAGCAGCTACAATATGGGAGCGCAAGAGACCCAGTACTTC. The encoded protein is CASSYNMGAQETQYF. This sequence joins TRBV7-2 and TRBJ2-5, with D tentatively TRBD2 (5 bases). Trimming removed 4 bases at V and 2 bases at J, with 14 bases between. The CDR3 spans 15 residues. CDR1 is SGHTA and CDR2 is FQGNSA in the germline V gene.

This clonotype was seen a few times. The chain is built from TRBV20-1 and TRBJ1-2, with a weak D call TRBD1 (6 bases). Germline V lookup: CDR1 DFQATT, CDR2 SNEGSKA (reference sequence). The V and J ends lost 5 bases and 0 bases respectively, with 10 bases between them. The CDR3 extends over 13 amino acids. CDR3 sequence: CSAEQGTNYGYTF. CDR3 nucleotides: TGCAGTGCTGAACAGGGAACTAACTATGGCTACACCTTC.

The genes are TRBV5-1 and TRBJ2-1, with D perhaps matching TRBD2 (6 bases). The length of the CDR3 is 16 residues. Trimming left V 5 bases short and J 6 bases short, with 21 bases between. CDR1 is SGHRS, CDR2 YFSETQ, per germline. CDR3 residues: CASSQTLGGKSNEQFF. The CDR3 nucleotides read TGCGCCAGCAGTCAAACCCTCGGAGGGAAATCCAATGAGCAGTTCTTC.

The rearrangement joins TRBV21-1 to TRBJ2-5; TRBD1 reflects the table's D call only, with no check against the DNA. TRBV21-1 is assigned pseudogene status. The CDR3 has 15 residues. The DNA of the CDR3 is TGTGCCAGCAGCAAAGGGGCCGACAGGGGAGAGACCCAGTACTTC. As protein: CASSKGADRGETQYF.

This clonotype came up many times. V and J are TRBV7-2 and TRBJ1-1; 9 bases align to TRBD1. Germline V CDR1 and CDR2: SGHTA, FQGNSA. V was pared by 5 bases and J by 8 bases, with 6 bases of the junction left unmatched. The CDR3 runs 13 residues. The CDR3 coding sequence is TGTGCCAGCAGCGCACAGGGGGCATCGGAAGCTTTCTTT. Its protein is CASSAQGASEAFF.